What follows is one TCR beta chain and its context. This record belongs to a study of T cell responses to AZD1222 COVID-19 vaccine. This table comes from immunoSEQ multiplex PCR, and its TCRdb copy is limited to in-frame clones, with some not included. The sample consists of about 44,000 clones, nearly 85% of them appearing once. The TCR originated in an adult in good health. The source was peripheral blood, collected on day 0 of AZD1222 vaccination.

CDR3 protein: CASSLGGNEQFF. CDR3 sequence (DNA): TGTGCCAGCTCACTCGGGGGGAATGAGCAGTTCTTC. The rearrangement links TRBV18 to TRBJ2-1; 7 positions match TRBD2. This CDR3 has 12 residues. The V gene end was trimmed by 4 bases and the J gene end by 7 bases; junction bases not matched to a gene: 1. Germline V gene sequence: CDR1 KGHSH, CDR2 LQKENI.